These T cell receptor beta chains were read from a single sample in a study of blood T cell repertoires in COVID-19. Profiling relied on immunoSEQ multiplex PCR, and the TCRdb table lists in-frame clones only, not all of them. The sample holds fewer than 95,000 clones; about 74% are singletons and the top ten take 3% to 4.5%. Material for sequencing was peripheral blood. These receptors were obtained from a man between 65 and 79 years old with COVID-19, enrolled during active disease. Each CDR3 is given with its conserved first and last residue. The D gene is left open where the match is weak. The size field is filled for only some rows; it gives once, few, many or a size class.

J,V,size,D,CDR3,DNA
TRBJ2-7,TRBV6-5,once,TRBD1,CASSPDRASSYEQYF,TGTGCCAGCAGTCCCGACAGGGCCAGCTCCTACGAGCAGTACTTC
TRBJ1-1,TRBV27,NA,NA,CASSPRGGRGEAFF,TGTGCCAGCAGCCCTCGGGGGGGGCGCGGTGAAGCTTTCTTT
TRBJ2-1,TRBV11-1,NA,TRBD2,CASSFRGGSEQFF,TGTGCCAGCAGCTTTAGGGGCGGGAGTGAGCAGTTCTTC
TRBJ2-1,TRBV5-1,few,TRBD2,CASSKEREGYNEQFF,TGCGCCAGCAGCAAAGAGCGGGAGGGCTACAATGAGCAGTTCTTC
TRBJ2-7,TRBV5-8,few,TRBD1,CASKLLGGRPYEQYF,TGTGCCAGCAAACTCCTAGGGGGCAGGCCCTACGAGCAGTACTTC
TRBJ1-2,TRBV6-5,NA,NA,CASSYSQGQGGYTF,TGTGCCAGCAGTTACTCGCAGGGGCAAGGTGGCTACACCTTC
TRBJ2-1,TRBV4-2,NA,TRBD2,CASSQDLDSGRGEQFF,TGTGCCAGCAGCCAAGATCTGGATAGCGGGAGAGGGGAGCAGTTCTTC
TRBJ2-7,TRBV5-1,few,NA,CASSFGQGTSEQYF,TGCGCCAGCAGCTTCGGGCAGGGAACCAGCGAGCAGTACTTC
TRBJ2-2,TRBV4-2,NA,NA,CASSQQGRGTGELFF,TGTGCCAGCAGCCAACAGGGAAGAGGTACCGGGGAGCTGTTTTTT
TRBJ2-1,TRBV1,NA,NA,CTRLREGRLGEQFF,TGCACCCGCCTGCGGGAGGGCCGCCTCGGTGAGCAGTTCTTC
TRBJ2-7,TRBV7-2,NA,TRBD1,CASSSPGQGSYEQYF,TGTGCCAGCAGCTCCCCGGGACAGGGGTCCTACGAGCAGTACTTC
TRBJ1-6,TRBV9,NA,TRBD1,CASSSTGGRDSPLHF,TGTGCCAGCAGCTCAACAGGGGGTAGGGATTCACCCCTCCACTTT
TRBJ2-3,TRBV9,NA,NA,CASSPGLTTDTQYF,TGTGCCAGCAGCCCGGGACTCACGACAGATACGCAGTATTTT
TRBJ1-1,TRBV6-5,few,NA,CASSIRENTEAFF,TGTGCCAGCAGTATCAGGGAGAACACTGAAGCTTTCTTT
TRBJ2-1,TRBV1,NA,NA,CTSSQDRETTLCNEQFF,TGCACCAGCAGCCAAGATCGGGAGACCACCCTTTGCAATGAGCAGTTCTTC
TRBJ1-1,TRBV5-1,NA,TRBD1,CASSFSGGAGGGGTEAFF,TGCGCCAGCAGCTTCAGTGGTGGAGCAGGGGGCGGTGGCACTGAAGCTTTCTTT
TRBJ2-3,TRBV15,NA,TRBD2,CATTLAGVADTQYF,TGTGCCACGACCCTAGCGGGAGTGGCAGATACGCAGTATTTT
TRBJ2-1,TRBV29-1,NA,NA,CSVAQAYEQFF,TGCAGCGTTGCCCAGGCGTATGAGCAGTTCTTC
TRBJ2-2,TRBV15,NA,NA,CATSRERENTGELFF,TGTGCCACCAGCAGAGAGCGGGAGAACACCGGGGAGCTGTTTTTT
TRBJ1-3,TRBV4-2,few,NA,CASSLAGAEPGNTIYF,TGTGCCAGCAGCCTGGCCGGAGCAGAGCCTGGAAACACCATATATTTT
TRBJ2-2,TRBV7-2,many,NA,CASSLERPPAGELFF,TGTGCCAGCAGCTTAGAGCGGCCCCCTGCCGGGGAGCTGTTTTTT
TRBJ2-1,TRBV3-1/TRBV3-2,NA,NA,CASLSGINEQFF,TGTGCCAGCCTCAGCGGCATCAATGAGCAGTTCTTC